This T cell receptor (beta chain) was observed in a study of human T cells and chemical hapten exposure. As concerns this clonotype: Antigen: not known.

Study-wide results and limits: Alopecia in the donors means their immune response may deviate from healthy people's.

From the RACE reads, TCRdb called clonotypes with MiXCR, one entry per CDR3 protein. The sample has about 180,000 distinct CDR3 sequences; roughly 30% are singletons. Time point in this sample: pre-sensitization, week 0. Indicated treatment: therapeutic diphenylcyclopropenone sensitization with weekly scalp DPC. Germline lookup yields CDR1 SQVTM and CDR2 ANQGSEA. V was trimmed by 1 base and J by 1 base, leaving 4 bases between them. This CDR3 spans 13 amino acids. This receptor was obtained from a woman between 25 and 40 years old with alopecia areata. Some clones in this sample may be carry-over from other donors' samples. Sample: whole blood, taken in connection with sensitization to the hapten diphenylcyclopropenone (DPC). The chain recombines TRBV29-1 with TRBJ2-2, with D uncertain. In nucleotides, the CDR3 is TGCAGCGTTGAAGGCCGGAACACCGGGGAGCTGTTTTTT. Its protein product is CSVEGRNTGELFF.